This T cell receptor (beta chain) originates from a study of molecular identifiers for immune sequencing clone quantification (dated by TCRdb to the late 2010s). About the study as a whole: For a replicate experiment, RNA from about 20,000 or 100,000 naive CD8 T cells was divided into five aliquots, of which four were sequenced. The study was a methods study using CD8 T cells to benchmark molecular-identifier clustering-based TCR repertoire sequencing (MIDCIRS) and TCR RNA copy counting.

The germline V and J ends show losses of 5 bases and 5 bases respectively, and no gene match explains 15 bases of the junction. Via the germline V gene (reference sequence), CDR1 is SGHNT and CDR2 YYREEE. Reading from cysteine to phenylalanine, the CDR3 counts 16 amino acids. Of all the DNA, just the CDR3 is kept, 48 bases in frame from base 1. On the study overall, not on this receptor specifically: Highly expanded clone sizes could be underestimated if identical TCR molecules share a barcode. Modeling indicated about three TCR RNA copies recovered per cell, compared with about 10 by digital PCR, which implies a capture efficiency of approximately 30%. The naive libraries included spiked-in Jurkat TCR RNA (about 9 copies' worth), and this Jurkat TCR RNA is not part of the donor repertoire. In CMV-specific effector cells, over 98% of molecules were held by clones above 20 RNA copies, whereas under 1% of molecules were held by such clones in naive cells. Spiked-in Jurkat TCR RNA equivalent to a single cell was reported to be detectable even among 800,000 to 1,000,000 naive CD8 T cells. Without barcode sub-clustering, chimeric consensus sequences inflated TCR diversity; chimeras reached as high as 47%.

Libraries of naive CD8 T cells were built from anywhere between about 19,000 and 1,100,000 sorted cells, with 10%, 30% or 50% of the purified RNA used. On a BD FACSAria II, naive CD8 T cells were FACS-sorted as CD8+CD4-CCR7+CD45RA+ and collected into RLT Plus buffer. To test detection sensitivity, Jurkat RNA equal to over nine TCR copies was added to samples of about 20,000-1,100,000 naive CD8 T cells. Enrichment of CD8 T cells was performed with RosetteSep CD8+ T Cell Enrichment Cocktail and Ficoll-Paque, after which ACK red cell lysis was carried out. This clonotype appeared a few times. The antigen it recognizes is unknown. Base qualities are not recorded, but no much larger clone differs from it by a single base. Receptors were amplified or captured by PCR. Sequencing was performed on a NextSeq 500. Bulk TCR libraries were generated as previously described, with the TCR primers listed in Table S5 used. Total RNA was purified with the Qiagen AllPrep DNA/RNA kit. Before analysis, reads from multiple sequencing runs of the same library were pooled. In the authors' own workflow: Only reads with exact TCR constant sequence were kept, trimmed to 150 nt, and grouped by their 12-nt molecular barcodes. Reads inside each barcode group were sub-clustered using a 15% Levenshtein threshold, and a quality-weighted consensus sequence was constructed for each RNA molecule. Non-functional sequences were excluded, and lower-count sequences lying one edit away from another sequence were also excluded. Based on fitting two negative binomial distributions, any barcode sub-cluster with under 20% of the maximum read count was discarded. Clones were called with MiXCR by TCRdb after fastp trimmed the public reads at Q25, and only in-frame beta chains were retained. Identical CDR3 protein sequences are pooled into one entry, listed with their most common genes and DNA. These V and J calls rely on TCRdb rather than the paper's analysis. The sample table contains 100,000 or so distinct CDR3 sequences; only one count was recorded for over 30% of them. 4% to 5% of the sample belongs to the ten largest clones.

This sequence was found in a human donor in good health. Some libraries in this study had Jurkat cell RNA spiked in. The sequence joins TRBV5-4 to TRBJ2-5; TRBD1 fits 7 bases in the junction. Sequencing was carried out using naive CD8+ T cells from blood, with Jurkat cell RNA spiked in. The sample's cell subset or site label is to be understood as: FACS-sorted CD8+CD4-CCR7+CD45RA+ naive T cells. DNA sequence: TGTGCCAGCAGGGTTTTTATACAGGGGTCTAAGGAGACCCAGTACTTC. Translated, it reads CASRVFIQGSKETQYF.